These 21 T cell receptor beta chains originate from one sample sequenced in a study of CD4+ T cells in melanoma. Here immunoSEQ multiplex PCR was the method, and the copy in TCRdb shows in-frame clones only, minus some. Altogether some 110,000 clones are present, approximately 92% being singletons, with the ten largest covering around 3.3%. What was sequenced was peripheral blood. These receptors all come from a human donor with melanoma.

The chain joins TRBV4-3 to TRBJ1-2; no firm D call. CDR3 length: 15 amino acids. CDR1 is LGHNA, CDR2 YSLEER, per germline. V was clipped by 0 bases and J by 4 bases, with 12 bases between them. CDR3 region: CASSQDPLNSYGYTF. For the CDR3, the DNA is TGCGCCAGCAGCCAAGATCCTTTGAACAGCTATGGCTACACCTTC.

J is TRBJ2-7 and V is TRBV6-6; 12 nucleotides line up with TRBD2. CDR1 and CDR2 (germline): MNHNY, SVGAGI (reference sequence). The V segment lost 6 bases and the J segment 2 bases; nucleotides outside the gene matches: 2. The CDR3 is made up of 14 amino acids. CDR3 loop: CASRGTSGPYEQYF. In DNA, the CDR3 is TGTGCCAGCAGGGGGACTAGCGGGCCCTACGAGCAGTACTTC.

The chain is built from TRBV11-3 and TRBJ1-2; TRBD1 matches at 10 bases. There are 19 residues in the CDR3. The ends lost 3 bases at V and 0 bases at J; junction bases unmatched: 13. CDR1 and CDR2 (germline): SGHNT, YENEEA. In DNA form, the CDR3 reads TGTGCCAGCAGCTTTAGGCGGGACAGGGGTCTTTTCGCTAACTATGGCTACACCTTC. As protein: CASSFRRDRGLFANYGYTF.

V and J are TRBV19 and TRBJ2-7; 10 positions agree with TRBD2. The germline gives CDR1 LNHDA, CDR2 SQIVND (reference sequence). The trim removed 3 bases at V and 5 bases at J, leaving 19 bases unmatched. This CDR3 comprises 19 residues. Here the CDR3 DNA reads TGTGCCAGTAGTATCCTGCTCGGGACTAGCGATCGGTTCCGACACGAGCAGTACTTC. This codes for CASSILLGTSDRFRHEQYF.

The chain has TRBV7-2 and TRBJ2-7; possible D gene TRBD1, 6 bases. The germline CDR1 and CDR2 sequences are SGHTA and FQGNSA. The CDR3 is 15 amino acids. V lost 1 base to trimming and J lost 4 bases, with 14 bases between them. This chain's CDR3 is CASSLGGPLIYEQYF. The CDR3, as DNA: TGTGCCAGCAGCTTAGGGGGGCCTCTTATATACGAGCAGTACTTC.

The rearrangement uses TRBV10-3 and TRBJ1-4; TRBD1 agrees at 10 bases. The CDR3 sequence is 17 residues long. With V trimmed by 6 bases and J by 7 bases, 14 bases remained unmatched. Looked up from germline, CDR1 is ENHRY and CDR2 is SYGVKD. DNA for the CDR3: TGTGCCATCAGGCCGGGACAGGGGACGTCGGAGAGTGAAAAACTGTTTTTT. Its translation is CAIRPGQGTSESEKLFF.

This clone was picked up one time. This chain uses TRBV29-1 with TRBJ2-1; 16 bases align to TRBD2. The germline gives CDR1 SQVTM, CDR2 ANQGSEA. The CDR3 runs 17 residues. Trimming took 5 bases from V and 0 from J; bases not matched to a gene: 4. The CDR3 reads CSVLGLAGGLSYNEQFF. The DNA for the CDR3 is TGCAGCGTTCTGGGACTAGCGGGGGGGCTCTCCTACAATGAGCAGTTCTTC.

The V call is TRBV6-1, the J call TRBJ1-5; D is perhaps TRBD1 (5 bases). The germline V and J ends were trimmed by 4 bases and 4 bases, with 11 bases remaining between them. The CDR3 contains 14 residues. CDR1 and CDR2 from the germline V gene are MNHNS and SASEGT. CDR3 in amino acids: CASSVAGPNQPQHF. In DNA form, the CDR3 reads TGTGCCAGCAGTGTAGCGGGGCCGAATCAGCCCCAGCATTTT.

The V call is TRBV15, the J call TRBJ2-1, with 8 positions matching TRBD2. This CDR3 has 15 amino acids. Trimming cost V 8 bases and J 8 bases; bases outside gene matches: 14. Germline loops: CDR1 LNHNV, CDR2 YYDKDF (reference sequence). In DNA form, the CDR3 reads TGTGCCACCTACTCTGGGTTAGCGGGAAGTTATGAGCAGTTCTTC. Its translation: CATYSGLAGSYEQFF.

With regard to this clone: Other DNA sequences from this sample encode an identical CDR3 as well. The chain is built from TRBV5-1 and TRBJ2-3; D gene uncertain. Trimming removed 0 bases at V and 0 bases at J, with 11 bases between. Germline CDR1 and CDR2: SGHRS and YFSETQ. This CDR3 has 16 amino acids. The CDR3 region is CASSLDSGFSTDTQYF. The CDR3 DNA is TGCGCCAGCAGCTTGGATAGTGGTTTTAGCACAGATACGCAGTATTTT. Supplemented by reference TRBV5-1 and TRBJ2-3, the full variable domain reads KAGVTQTPRYLIKTRGQQVTLSCSPISGHRSVSWYQQTPGQGLQFLFEYFSETQRNKGNFPGRFSGRQFSNSRSEMNVSTLELGDSALYLCASSLDSGFSTDTQYFGPGTRLTVL.

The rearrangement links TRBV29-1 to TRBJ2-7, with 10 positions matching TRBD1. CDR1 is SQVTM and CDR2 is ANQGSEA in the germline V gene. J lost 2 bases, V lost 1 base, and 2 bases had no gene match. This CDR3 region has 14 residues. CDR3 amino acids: CSVEAGTGAYEQYF. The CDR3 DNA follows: TGCAGCGTTGAAGCCGGGACAGGGGCCTACGAGCAGTACTTC.

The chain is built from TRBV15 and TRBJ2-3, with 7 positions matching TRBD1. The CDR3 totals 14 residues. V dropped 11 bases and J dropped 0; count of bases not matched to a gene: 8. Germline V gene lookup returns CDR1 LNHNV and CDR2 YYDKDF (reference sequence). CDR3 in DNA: TGTGCCGCAAAAGGGGGCCTTAGCACAGATACGCAGTATTTT. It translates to CAAKGGLSTDTQYF. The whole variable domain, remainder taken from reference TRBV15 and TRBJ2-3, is DAMVIQNPRYQVTQFGKPVTLSCSQTLNHNVMYWYQQKSSQAPKLLFHYYDKDFNNEADTPDNFQSRRPNTSFCFLDIRSPGLGDTAMYLCAAKGGLSTDTQYFGPGTRLTVL.

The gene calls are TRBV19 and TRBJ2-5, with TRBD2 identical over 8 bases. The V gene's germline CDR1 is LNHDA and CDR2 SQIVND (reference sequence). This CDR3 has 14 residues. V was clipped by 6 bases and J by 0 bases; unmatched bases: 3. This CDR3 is CASRLAGNQETQYF. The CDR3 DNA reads TGTGCCAGTAGATTAGCGGGGAACCAAGAGACCCAGTACTTC.

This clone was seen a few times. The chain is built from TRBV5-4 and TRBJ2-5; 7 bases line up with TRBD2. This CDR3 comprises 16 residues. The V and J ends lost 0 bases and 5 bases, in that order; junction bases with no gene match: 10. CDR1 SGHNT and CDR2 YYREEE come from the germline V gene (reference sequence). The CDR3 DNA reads TGTGCCAGCAGCTTGGGAAGGGGCGGGGGATGGGAGACCCAGTACTTC. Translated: CASSLGRGGGWETQYF.

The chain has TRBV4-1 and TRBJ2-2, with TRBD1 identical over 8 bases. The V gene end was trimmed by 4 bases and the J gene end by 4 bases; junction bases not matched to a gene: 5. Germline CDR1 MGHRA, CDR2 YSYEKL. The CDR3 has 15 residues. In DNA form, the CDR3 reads TGCGCCAGCAGCCCGGGACAGGTCGCCACCGGGGAGCTGTTTTTT. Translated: CASSPGQVATGELFF.

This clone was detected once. The CDR3 protein is CASSPQPDDGTGELFF. In DNA form, the CDR3 reads TGTGCCAGCAGCCCACAGCCTGACGACGGTACCGGGGAGCTGTTTTTT. The chain combines TRBV7-6 with TRBJ2-2, with D hard to call. Germline V gene data show CDR1 as SGHVS and CDR2 as FNYEAQ. The V gene lost 5 bases and the J gene lost 5 bases, with 18 bases spanning the gap. This CDR3 has 16 residues.

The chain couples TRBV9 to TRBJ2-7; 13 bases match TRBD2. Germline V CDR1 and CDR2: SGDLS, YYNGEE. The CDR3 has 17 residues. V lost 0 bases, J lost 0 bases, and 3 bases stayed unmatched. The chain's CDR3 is CASSVGRTSGSSYEQYF. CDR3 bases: TGTGCCAGCAGCGTAGGAAGGACTAGCGGGAGCTCCTACGAGCAGTACTTC.

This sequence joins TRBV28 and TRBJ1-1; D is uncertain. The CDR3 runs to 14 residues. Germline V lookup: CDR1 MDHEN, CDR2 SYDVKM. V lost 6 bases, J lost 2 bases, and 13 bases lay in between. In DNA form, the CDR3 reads TGTGCCAGCAGGGGTGGTAGCCTTAACACTGAAGCTTTCTTT. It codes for CASRGGSLNTEAFF.

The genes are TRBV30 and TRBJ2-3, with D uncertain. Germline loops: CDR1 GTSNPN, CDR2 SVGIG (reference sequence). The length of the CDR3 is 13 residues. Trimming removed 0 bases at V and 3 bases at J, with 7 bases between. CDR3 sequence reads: CAWSVLSTDTQYF. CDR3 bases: TGTGCCTGGAGTGTTTTATCGACAGATACGCAGTATTTT.

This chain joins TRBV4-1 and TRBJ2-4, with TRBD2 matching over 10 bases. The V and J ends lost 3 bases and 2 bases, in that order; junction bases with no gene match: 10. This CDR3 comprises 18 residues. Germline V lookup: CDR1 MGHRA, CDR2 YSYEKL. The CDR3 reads CASSQPLAGVESKNIQYF. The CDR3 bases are TGCGCCAGCAGCCAGCCCCTAGCGGGAGTTGAATCCAAAAACATTCAGTACTTC.

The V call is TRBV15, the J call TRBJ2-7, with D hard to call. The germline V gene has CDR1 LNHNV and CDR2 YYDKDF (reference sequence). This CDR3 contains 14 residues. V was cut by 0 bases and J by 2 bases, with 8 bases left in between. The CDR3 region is CATSRETDPYEQYF. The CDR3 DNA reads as TGTGCCACCAGCAGAGAAACTGACCCCTACGAGCAGTACTTC.